Listed below are T cell receptor beta chains from one sample, sequenced in a study of beta chain features in type 1 diabetes. The assay was immunoSEQ multiplex PCR, and TCRdb's table has in-frame clones only and misses some. The table records some 220,000 clones, approximately 11% of them present only once. Sequenced material: central memory CD4+ T cells from blood. These receptors were taken from a man aged 18 to 29 in good health. Both conserved end residues are part of each CDR3. The order of the fields is J gene, D gene, V gene, clone size, CDR3 DNA, CDR3 protein. D genes are given only for firm matches. Size is stated for part of the rows, as once, few or many counts, or as a class when the clone is expanded.

J: TRBJ2-7
D: TRBD1
V: TRBV2
size: few
DNA: TGTGCCAGCAGTGCTATGACAGGGGGCGAATGGCGGGTACGGGAGCAGTACTTC
CDR3: CASSAMTGGEWRVREQYF

J: TRBJ2-7
D: NA
V: TRBV5-1
size: NA
DNA: TGCGCCAGCAGCCTGGGGCACGAGCAGTACTTC
CDR3: CASSLGHEQYF

J: TRBJ1-4
D: NA
V: TRBV28
size: NA
DNA: TGTGCCAGCGCGGGGTACCTGAATGAAAAACTGTTTTTT
CDR3: CASAGYLNEKLFF

J: TRBJ1-4
D: TRBD1
V: TRBV19
size: NA
DNA: TGTGCCAGTTCAGGGGGCCGTGTGTCTAATGAAAAACTGTTTTTT
CDR3: CASSGGRVSNEKLFF

J: TRBJ2-1
D: NA
V: TRBV7-3
size: few
DNA: TGTGCCAGCAGCCTAAAAAATGAGCAGTTCTTC
CDR3: CASSLKNEQFF

J: TRBJ2-5
D: TRBD1
V: TRBV7-6
size: NA
DNA: TGTGCCAGCAGCCCTATTTCCGGTGGACAGGGTGAAGAGACCCAGTACTTC
CDR3: CASSPISGGQGEETQYF

J: TRBJ2-1
D: NA
V: TRBV18
size: NA
DNA: TGTGCCAGCCCCGGCCCATACCCCTACAATGAGCAGTTCTTC
CDR3: CASPGPYPYNEQFF

J: TRBJ1-1
D: NA
V: TRBV18
size: NA
DNA: TGTGCCAGCTCACCAGTGTTGGGCAGGGGAAGGACCGATGAAGCTTTCTTT
CDR3: CASSPVLGRGRTDEAFF

J: TRBJ2-7
D: NA
V: TRBV7-2
size: many
DNA: TGTGCCAGCAGCTCAAACAGGGCAGCCTACGAGCAGTACTTC
CDR3: CASSSNRAAYEQYF

J: TRBJ1-1
D: NA
V: TRBV9
size: NA
DNA: TGTGCCAGCAGCGTAGCCTCAGGATTCACTGAAGCTTTCTTT
CDR3: CASSVASGFTEAFF

J: TRBJ2-7
D: TRBD1
V: TRBV29-1
size: few
DNA: TGCAGCGGCGCCGCCGGGACAGGGCGCAACGAGCAGTACTTC
CDR3: CSGAAGTGRNEQYF

J: TRBJ2-1
D: NA
V: TRBV6-6
size: few
DNA: TGTGCCAGCAGGAGGATAGGGTCCAGCTCCTACAATGAGCAGTTCTTC
CDR3: CASRRIGSSSYNEQFF

J: TRBJ2-2
D: NA
V: TRBV5-1
size: few
DNA: TGCGCCAGCAGCCCCTTAGCAGGAGGGAACACCGGGGAGCTGTTTTTT
CDR3: CASSPLAGGNTGELFF

J: TRBJ1-4
D: NA
V: TRBV30
size: NA
DNA: TGTGCCTGGAGCGGAGGGGATCAAGAAAAACTGTTTTTT
CDR3: CAWSGGDQEKLFF

J: TRBJ2-7
D: TRBD1
V: TRBV6-1
size: NA
DNA: TGTGCCAGCAGTGAAGCACAGGGGCGATACTACGAGCAGTACTTC
CDR3: CASSEAQGRYYEQYF

J: TRBJ2-7
D: TRBD1
V: TRBV4-1
size: few
DNA: TGCGCCAGCAGCCTTCGACAGGGGGCAGGGGAGCAGTACTTC
CDR3: CASSLRQGAGEQYF

J: TRBJ2-7
D: NA
V: TRBV13
size: many
DNA: TGTGCCAGCAGCCCATCCCGGGAATCCTACGAGCAGTACTTC
CDR3: CASSPSRESYEQYF

J: TRBJ2-2
D: TRBD2
V: TRBV12-5
size: NA
DNA: TGTGCTAGTGGTTTGGTGAGACTAGCTGCCGGCGGGGAGCTGTTTTTT
CDR3: CASGLVRLAAGGELFF

J: TRBJ2-1
D: NA
V: TRBV7-2
size: few
DNA: TGTGCCAGCAGCGTCGATAGCGTGAGCTCCTACAATGAGCAGTTCTTC
CDR3: CASSVDSVSSYNEQFF

J: TRBJ2-3
D: NA
V: TRBV18
size: few
DNA: TGTGCCAGCTCTCGCACAGATACGCAGTATTTT
CDR3: CASSRTDTQYF

J: TRBJ1-5
D: NA
V: TRBV30
size: NA
DNA: TGTGCCTGGAGGGGTTATAGCAATCAGCCCCAGCATTTT
CDR3: CAWRGYSNQPQHF

J: TRBJ1-1
D: NA
V: TRBV5-4
size: NA
DNA: TGTGCCAGCAGCCCCTTCCGGGACGGAGACACTGAAGCTTTCTTT
CDR3: CASSPFRDGDTEAFF

J: TRBJ2-7
D: NA
V: TRBV18
size: NA
DNA: TGTGCCAGCTCACCAAATAGAACCCCCTCCTACGAGCAGTACTTC
CDR3: CASSPNRTPSYEQYF

J: TRBJ1-2
D: NA
V: TRBV29-1
size: NA
DNA: TGCAGCGTTGAGAGGGGCAACCGCTATGGCTACACCTTC
CDR3: CSVERGNRYGYTF

J: TRBJ2-7
D: NA
V: TRBV6-6
size: NA
DNA: TGTGCCAGCAGTTACTCGAAAGACTACGAGCAGTACTTC
CDR3: CASSYSKDYEQYF

J: TRBJ2-7
D: NA
V: TRBV7-9
size: few
DNA: TGTGCCAGCAGCTTGCTTTTAACCTACGAGCAGTACTTC
CDR3: CASSLLLTYEQYF

J: TRBJ2-1
D: TRBD2
V: TRBV30
size: many
DNA: TGTGCCTGGAGTAGACCGGGAGGAACGCTCAATGAGCAGTTCTTC
CDR3: CAWSRPGGTLNEQFF

J: TRBJ2-2
D: NA
V: TRBV19
size: NA
DNA: TGTGCCAGTAGCTCTTTCTCCCACACCGGGGAGCTGTTTTTT
CDR3: CASSSFSHTGELFF

J: TRBJ2-7
D: NA
V: TRBV10-2
size: NA
DNA: TGCGCCAGCAGTGAGTCACTGGAGAGCTCCTACGAGCAGTACTTC
CDR3: CASSESLESSYEQYF

J: TRBJ2-1
D: NA
V: TRBV7-2
size: few
DNA: TGTGCCAGCAGCCAAGATCTCTCGAGCTTTTATGAGCAGTTCTTC
CDR3: CASSQDLSSFYEQFF

J: TRBJ2-5
D: TRBD2
V: TRBV7-2
size: few
DNA: TGTGCCAGCAGCCCATCCGGGACTAGACAAGAGACCCAGTACTTC
CDR3: CASSPSGTRQETQYF

J: TRBJ2-7
D: NA
V: TRBV10-2
size: few
DNA: TGCGCCAGCAGGAAGAGCTGGGTAGATACCTACGAGCAGTACTTC
CDR3: CASRKSWVDTYEQYF

J: TRBJ2-3
D: TRBD1
V: TRBV19
size: many
DNA: TGTGCCAGTAGTAACAGGGGGCCAGATACGCAGTATTTT
CDR3: CASSNRGPDTQYF

J: TRBJ1-2
D: NA
V: TRBV6-1
size: NA
DNA: TGTGCCAGCAGTGTCCAGTATGGCTACACCTTC
CDR3: CASSVQYGYTF

J: TRBJ2-1
D: TRBD2
V: TRBV6-5
size: few
DNA: TGTGCCAGCAGAGCTAGCGGGAGCTCCTACAATGAGCAGTTCTTC
CDR3: CASRASGSSYNEQFF

J: TRBJ1-5
D: NA
V: TRBV30
size: NA
DNA: TGTGCCTGGAGTATGAATAACCGGAATCAGCCCCAGCATTTT
CDR3: CAWSMNNRNQPQHF

J: TRBJ1-4
D: NA
V: TRBV14
size: few
DNA: TGTGCCAGCAGCCAAGAACACAGGCCTAATGAAAAACTGTTTTTT
CDR3: CASSQEHRPNEKLFF

J: TRBJ2-5
D: NA
V: TRBV25-1
size: NA
DNA: TGTGCCAGCAGTGAATGGAAGGAGGCAACACAAGAGACCCAGTACTTC
CDR3: CASSEWKEATQETQYF

J: TRBJ1-2
D: NA
V: TRBV30
size: NA
DNA: TGTGCCTGGAGCGCAGGGATGAACTATGGCTACACCTTC
CDR3: CAWSAGMNYGYTF

J: TRBJ1-3
D: TRBD1
V: TRBV29-1
size: NA
DNA: TGCAGCGCCAGGGGGGCTCCTGGAAACACCATATATTTT
CDR3: CSARGAPGNTIYF

J: TRBJ1-2
D: NA
V: TRBV7-2
size: few
DNA: TGTGCCAGCAGCCTTCGGCCCACCTATGGCTACACCTTC
CDR3: CASSLRPTYGYTF

J: TRBJ2-6
D: NA
V: TRBV7-7
size: few
DNA: TGTGCTAGCAGCTTAGCCCCAGCCGGCTCTGGGGCCAACGTCCTGACTTTC
CDR3: CASSLAPAGSGANVLTF

J: TRBJ2-1
D: NA
V: TRBV5-1
size: NA
DNA: TGCGCCAGCAGCTTTGGGGAGACCTACAATGAGCAGTTCTTC
CDR3: CASSFGETYNEQFF